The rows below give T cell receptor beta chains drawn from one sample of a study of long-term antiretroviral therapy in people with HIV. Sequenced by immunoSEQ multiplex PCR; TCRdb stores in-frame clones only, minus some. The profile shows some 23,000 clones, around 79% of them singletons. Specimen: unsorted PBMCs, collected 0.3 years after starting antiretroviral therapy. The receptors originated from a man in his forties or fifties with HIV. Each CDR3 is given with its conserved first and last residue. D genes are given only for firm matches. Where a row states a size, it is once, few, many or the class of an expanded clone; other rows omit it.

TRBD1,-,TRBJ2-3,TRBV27,CASSPWDSASTDTQYF,TGTGCCAGCAGTCCTTGGGACAGTGCTAGCACAGATACGCAGTATTTT
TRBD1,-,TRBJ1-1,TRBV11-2,CASSSGQPWNTEAFF,TGTGCCAGCAGCTCGGGACAGCCGTGGAACACTGAAGCTTTCTTT
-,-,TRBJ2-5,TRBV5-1,CASSSLYQETQYF,TGCGCCAGCAGCTCGCTGTACCAAGAGACCCAGTACTTC
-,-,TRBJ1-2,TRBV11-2,CASSLGTREDYGYTF,TGTGCCAGCAGCTTAGGAACCAGGGAGGATTATGGCTACACCTTC
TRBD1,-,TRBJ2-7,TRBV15,CATSRDKGGLYYEQYF,TGTGCCACCAGCAGAGATAAAGGGGGCCTCTATTACGAGCAGTACTTC
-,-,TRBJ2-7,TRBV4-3,CASSQEGQGPYEQYF,TGCGCCAGCAGCCAAGAAGGGCAGGGCCCCTACGAGCAGTACTTC
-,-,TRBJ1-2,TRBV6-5,CASSYRGSSKSSDYTF,TGTGCCAGCAGTTACCGGGGGTCTTCTAAGTCATCGGACTACACCTTC
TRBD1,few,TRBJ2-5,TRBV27,CASSPDRGETQYF,TGTGCCAGCAGCCCGGACAGGGGAGAGACCCAGTACTTC
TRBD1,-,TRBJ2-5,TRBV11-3,CASSWGQGPSETQYF,TGTGCCAGCAGCTGGGGACAGGGTCCCTCAGAGACCCAGTACTTC
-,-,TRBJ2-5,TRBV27,CASSLSAGGETQYF,TGTGCCAGCAGTTTATCGGCAGGGGGGGAGACCCAGTACTTC
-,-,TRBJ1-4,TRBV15,CATSRDRPPQAEKLFF,TGTGCCACCAGCAGAGATAGGCCACCCCAAGCGGAAAAACTGTTTTTT
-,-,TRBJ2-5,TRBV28,CASKRGLLEETQYF,TGTGCCAGCAAAAGGGGCCTACTAGAAGAGACCCAGTACTTC
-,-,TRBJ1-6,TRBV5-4,CASSLGPTYNSPLHF,TGTGCCAGCAGCTTGGGACCGACCTATAATTCACCCCTCCACTTT
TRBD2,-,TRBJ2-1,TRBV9,CASSVGLAFAYNEQFF,TGTGCCAGCAGCGTCGGACTAGCGTTCGCCTACAATGAGCAGTTCTTC
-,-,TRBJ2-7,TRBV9,CASSPFGGSSYEQYF,TGTGCCAGCAGCCCCTTCGGGGGTAGCTCCTACGAGCAGTACTTC
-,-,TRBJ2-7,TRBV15,CATSRPRGTRDEQYF,TGTGCCACCAGCAGACCGAGGGGGACCAGAGACGAGCAGTACTTC
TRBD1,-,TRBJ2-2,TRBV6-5,CASSYADRGKTGELFF,TGTGCCAGCAGTTACGCGGACAGGGGCAAGACCGGGGAGCTGTTTTTT
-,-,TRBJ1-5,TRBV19,CASRGRGYQPQHF,TGTGCCAGTAGAGGCCGGGGATATCAGCCCCAGCATTTT
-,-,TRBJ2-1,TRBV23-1,CASSRRANNEQFF,TGCGCCAGCAGTCGGAGGGCCAACAATGAGCAGTTCTTC
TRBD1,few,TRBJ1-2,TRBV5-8,CASSYRGQGNYGYTF,TGTGCCAGCAGCTACAGGGGGCAGGGTAACTATGGCTACACCTTC
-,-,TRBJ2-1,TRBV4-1,CASSGGINGREQFF,TGCGCCAGCAGCGGCGGGATTAATGGGCGGGAGCAGTTCTTC
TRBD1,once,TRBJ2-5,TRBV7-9,CASSSLWGQGYQETQYF,TGTGCCAGCAGCTCCCTGTGGGGACAGGGCTACCAAGAGACCCAGTACTTC
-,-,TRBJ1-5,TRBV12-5,CASGLRPSLGGPPGNQPQHF,TGTGCTAGTGGTTTGAGACCTTCCCTGGGTGGGCCCCCTGGCAATCAGCCCCAGCATTTT
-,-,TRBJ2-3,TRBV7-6,CASSLAGSTDTQYF,TGTGCCAGCAGCTTAGCGGGGAGCACAGATACGCAGTATTTT
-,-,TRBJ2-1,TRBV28,CASSPGRLTYNEQFF,TGTGCCAGCAGCCCAGGGCGCCTGACCTACAATGAGCAGTTCTTC
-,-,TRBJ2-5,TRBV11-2,CASSSPLRQETQYF,TGTGCCAGCAGCTCACCCCTGAGGCAAGAGACCCAGTACTTC
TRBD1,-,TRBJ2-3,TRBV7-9,CASSDHRQGYSTDTQYF,TGTGCCAGCAGCGACCACAGACAGGGCTATAGCACAGATACGCAGTATTTT
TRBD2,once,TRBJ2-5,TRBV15,CATSLGAGGVETQYF,TGTGCCACCAGCCTAGGGGCGGGAGGTGTTGAGACCCAGTACTTC
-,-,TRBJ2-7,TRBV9,CASSVDDSYEQYF,TGTGCCAGCAGCGTAGACGACTCCTACGAGCAGTACTTC
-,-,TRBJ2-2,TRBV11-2,CASSFPVAFANTGELFF,TGTGCCAGCAGCTTCCCTGTAGCATTCGCGAACACCGGGGAGCTGTTTTTT
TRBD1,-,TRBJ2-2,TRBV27,CASSFGGQGDGELFF,TGTGCCAGCAGTTTCGGGGGACAGGGGGACGGGGAGCTGTTTTTT
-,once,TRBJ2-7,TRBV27,CASSPGGGPYEQYF,TGTGCCAGCAGTCCCGGAGGCGGGCCCTACGAGCAGTACTTC
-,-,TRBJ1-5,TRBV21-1,CASSKARQPQHF,TGTGCCAGCAGCAAAGCTCGTCAGCCCCAGCATTTT
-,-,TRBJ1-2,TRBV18,CASSPETHYGYTF,TGTGCCAGCTCACCTGAGACCCACTATGGCTACACCTTC
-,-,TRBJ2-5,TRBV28,CASSQGSVYQETQYF,TGTGCCAGCAGCCAGGGTAGCGTTTACCAAGAGACCCAGTACTTC
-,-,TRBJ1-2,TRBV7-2,CASSPNPIMGLYDYGYTF,TGTGCCAGCAGCCCCAACCCCATCATGGGTTTGTACGACTATGGCTACACCTTC
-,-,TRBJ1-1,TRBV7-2,CASSLEPGSYTEAFF,TGTGCCAGCAGCTTAGAGCCAGGATCTTACACTGAAGCTTTCTTT
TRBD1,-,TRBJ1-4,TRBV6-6,CASSRQGANEKLFF,TGTGCCAGCAGCCGACAGGGGGCAAACGAAAAACTGTTTTTT
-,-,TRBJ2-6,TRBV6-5,CASSRGTSGANVLTF,TGTGCCAGCAGCCGCGGGACTTCTGGGGCCAACGTCCTGACTTTC
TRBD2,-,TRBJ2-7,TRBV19,CASSAGTSGSYEQYF,TGTGCCAGTAGTGCCGGGACTAGCGGCTCCTACGAGCAGTACTTC
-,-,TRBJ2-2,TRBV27,CASRPRGQGTGELFF,TGTGCCAGCAGACCACGGGGTCAGGGGACCGGGGAGCTGTTTTTT
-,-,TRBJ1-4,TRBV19,CASGPGNRLNEKLFF,TGTGCCAGTGGTCCCGGGAATCGCCTGAATGAAAAACTGTTTTTT
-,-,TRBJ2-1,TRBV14,CASSRRGGSYNEQFF,TGTGCCAGCAGCCGGAGAGGGGGCTCCTACAATGAGCAGTTCTTC
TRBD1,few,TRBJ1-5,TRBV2,CASSELTGADGNQPQHF,TGTGCCAGCAGTGAACTTACAGGGGCGGATGGCAATCAGCCCCAGCATTTT
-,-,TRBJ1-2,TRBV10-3,CAISEIGADNYGYTF,TGTGCCATCAGTGAAATTGGGGCAGATAACTATGGCTACACCTTC
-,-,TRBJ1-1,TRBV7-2,CASSFSMNTEAFF,TGTGCCAGCAGCTTCTCGATGAACACTGAAGCTTTCTTT
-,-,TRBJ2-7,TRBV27,CASSSGEPYEQYF,TGTGCCAGCAGTTCTGGAGAACCCTACGAGCAGTACTTC
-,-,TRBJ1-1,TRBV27,CASSFDSDTSMNTEAFF,TGTGCCAGCAGTTTCGACAGCGATACTTCAATGAACACTGAAGCTTTCTTT
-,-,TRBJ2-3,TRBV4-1,CASSQDRGDLPDTQYF,TGCGCCAGCAGCCAAGATAGGGGGGACTTGCCAGATACGCAGTATTTT
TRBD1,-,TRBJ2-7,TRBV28,CASNGQGRYEQYF,TGTGCCAGCAACGGACAGGGGCGGTACGAGCAGTACTTC
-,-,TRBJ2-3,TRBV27,CASSLSSTDTQYF,TGTGCCAGCAGTTTATCCAGCACAGATACGCAGTATTTT
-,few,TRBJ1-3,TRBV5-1,CASSLAGTLSGNTIYF,TGCGCCAGCAGCTTGGCAGGGACTCTCTCTGGAAACACCATATATTTT
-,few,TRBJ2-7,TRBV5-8,CASSEASLISQDYEQYF,TGTGCCAGCAGCGAGGCGTCTCTAATCAGCCAGGATTACGAGCAGTACTTC
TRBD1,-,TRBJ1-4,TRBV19,CASRGDRTNEKLFF,TGTGCCAGTAGAGGGGACAGAACTAATGAAAAACTGTTTTTT